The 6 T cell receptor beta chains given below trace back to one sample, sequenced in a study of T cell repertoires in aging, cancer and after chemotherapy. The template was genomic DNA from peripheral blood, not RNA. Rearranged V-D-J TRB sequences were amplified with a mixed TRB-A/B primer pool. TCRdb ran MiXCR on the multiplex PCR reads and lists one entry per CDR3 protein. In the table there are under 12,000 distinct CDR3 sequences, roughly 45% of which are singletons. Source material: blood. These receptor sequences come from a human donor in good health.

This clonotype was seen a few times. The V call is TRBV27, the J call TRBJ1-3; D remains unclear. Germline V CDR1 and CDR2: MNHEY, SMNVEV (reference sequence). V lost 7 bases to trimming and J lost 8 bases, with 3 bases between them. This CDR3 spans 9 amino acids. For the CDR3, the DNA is TGTGCCAGCATCCACACCATATATTTT. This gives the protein CASIHTIYF.

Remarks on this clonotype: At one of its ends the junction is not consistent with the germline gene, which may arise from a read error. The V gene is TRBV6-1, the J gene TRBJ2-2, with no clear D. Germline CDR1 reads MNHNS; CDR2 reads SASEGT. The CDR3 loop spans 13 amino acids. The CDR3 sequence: CAISRLVTGELFF. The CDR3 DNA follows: TGTGCCATCAGTCGACTTGTAACCGGGGAGCTGTTTTTT.

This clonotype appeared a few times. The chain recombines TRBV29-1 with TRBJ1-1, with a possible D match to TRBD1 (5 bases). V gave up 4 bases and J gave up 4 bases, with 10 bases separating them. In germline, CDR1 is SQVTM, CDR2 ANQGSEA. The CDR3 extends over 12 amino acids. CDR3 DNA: TGCAGCGTTGTTCAGGGCCTCACTGAAGCTTTCTTT. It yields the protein CSVVQGLTEAFF.

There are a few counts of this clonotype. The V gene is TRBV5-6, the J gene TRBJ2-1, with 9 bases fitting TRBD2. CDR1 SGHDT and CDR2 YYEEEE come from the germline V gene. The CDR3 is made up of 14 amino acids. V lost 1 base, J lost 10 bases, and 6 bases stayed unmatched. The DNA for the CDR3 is TGTGCCAGCAGCTTGCTTTATCTAGCGGGAGAGCAGTTCTTC. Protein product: CASSLLYLAGEQFF.

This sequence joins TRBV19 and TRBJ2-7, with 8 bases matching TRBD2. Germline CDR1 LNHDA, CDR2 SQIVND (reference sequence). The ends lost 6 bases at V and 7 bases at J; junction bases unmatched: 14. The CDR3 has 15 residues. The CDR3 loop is CASSLGTSGLWEQYF. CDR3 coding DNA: TGTGCCAGTAGCCTGGGAACTAGCGGTCTTTGGGAGCAGTACTTC.

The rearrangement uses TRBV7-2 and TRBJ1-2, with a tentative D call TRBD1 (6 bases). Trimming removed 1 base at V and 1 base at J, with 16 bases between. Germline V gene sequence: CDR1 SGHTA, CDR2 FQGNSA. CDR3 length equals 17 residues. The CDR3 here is CASSLGGQGGINYGYTF. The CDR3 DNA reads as TGTGCCAGCAGCTTAGGGGGGCAGGGCGGAATTAACTATGGCTACACCTTC.